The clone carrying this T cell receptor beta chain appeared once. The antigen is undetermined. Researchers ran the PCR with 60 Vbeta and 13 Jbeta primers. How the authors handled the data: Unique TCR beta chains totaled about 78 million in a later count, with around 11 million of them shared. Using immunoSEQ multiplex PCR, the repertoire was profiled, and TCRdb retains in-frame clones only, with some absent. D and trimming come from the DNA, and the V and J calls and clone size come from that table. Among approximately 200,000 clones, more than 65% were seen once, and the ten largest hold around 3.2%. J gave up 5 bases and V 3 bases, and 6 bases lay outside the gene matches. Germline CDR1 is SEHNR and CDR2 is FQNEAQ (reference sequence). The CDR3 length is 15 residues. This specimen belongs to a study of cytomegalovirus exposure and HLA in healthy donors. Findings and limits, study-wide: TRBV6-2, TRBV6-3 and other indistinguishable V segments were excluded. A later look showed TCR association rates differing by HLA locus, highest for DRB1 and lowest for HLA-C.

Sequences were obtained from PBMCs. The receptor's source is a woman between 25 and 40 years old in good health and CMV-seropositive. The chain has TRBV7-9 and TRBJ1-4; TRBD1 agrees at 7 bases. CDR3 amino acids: CASSFSGTDNEKLFF. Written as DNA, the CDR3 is TGTGCCAGCAGCTTTTCCGGGACAGACAATGAAAAACTGTTTTTT.